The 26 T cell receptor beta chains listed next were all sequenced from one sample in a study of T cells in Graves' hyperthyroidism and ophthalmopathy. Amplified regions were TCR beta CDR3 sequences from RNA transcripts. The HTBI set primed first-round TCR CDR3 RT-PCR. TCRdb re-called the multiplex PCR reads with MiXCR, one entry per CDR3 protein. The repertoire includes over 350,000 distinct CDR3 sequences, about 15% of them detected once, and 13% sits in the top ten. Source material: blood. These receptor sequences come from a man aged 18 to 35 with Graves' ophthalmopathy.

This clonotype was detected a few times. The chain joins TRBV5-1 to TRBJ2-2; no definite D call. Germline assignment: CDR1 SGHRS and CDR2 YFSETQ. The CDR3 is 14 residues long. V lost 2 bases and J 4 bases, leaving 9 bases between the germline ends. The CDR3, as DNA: TGCGCCAGCAGCTTACTATACGGCACCGGGGAGCTGTTTTTT. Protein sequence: CASSLLYGTGELFF.

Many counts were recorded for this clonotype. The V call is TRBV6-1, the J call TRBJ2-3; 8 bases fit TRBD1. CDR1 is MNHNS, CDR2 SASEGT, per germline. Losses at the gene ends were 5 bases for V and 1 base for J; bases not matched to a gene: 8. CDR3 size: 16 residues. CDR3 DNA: TGTGCCAGCAGTACTGACAGGGGTTCCGGCACAGATACGCAGTATTTT. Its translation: CASSTDRGSGTDTQYF.

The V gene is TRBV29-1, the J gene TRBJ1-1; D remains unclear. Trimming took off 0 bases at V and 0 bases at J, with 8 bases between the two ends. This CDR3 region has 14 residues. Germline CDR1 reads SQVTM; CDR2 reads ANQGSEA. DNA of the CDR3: TGCAGCGTTGAAGATCCGGGTGTGAACACTGAAGCTTTCTTT. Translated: CSVEDPGVNTEAFF.

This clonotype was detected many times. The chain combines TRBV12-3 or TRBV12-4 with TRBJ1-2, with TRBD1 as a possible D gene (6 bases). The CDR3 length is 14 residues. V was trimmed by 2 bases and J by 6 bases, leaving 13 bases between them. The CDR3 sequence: CASSLQWGTNGYTF. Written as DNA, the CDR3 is TGTGCCAGCAGTTTACAATGGGGGACAAATGGCTACACCTTC.

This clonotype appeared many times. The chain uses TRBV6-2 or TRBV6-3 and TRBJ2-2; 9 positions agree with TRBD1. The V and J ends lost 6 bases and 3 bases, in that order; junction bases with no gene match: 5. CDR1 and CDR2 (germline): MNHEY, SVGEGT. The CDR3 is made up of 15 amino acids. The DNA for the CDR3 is TGTGCCAGCAGAAACAGGGGGCTGGACACCGGGGAGCTGTTTTTT. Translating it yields CASRNRGLDTGELFF.

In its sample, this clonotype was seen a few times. The CDR3 spells CASKGQGLHHSYEQYF. Here the CDR3 DNA reads TGTGCCAGCAAGGGACAGGGTCTCCATCACTCCTACGAGCAGTACTTC. The chain links TRBV6-1 to TRBJ2-7; TRBD1 agrees at 9 bases. After removal of 7 bases from V and 0 bases from J, the junction contained 10 bases not matched to a gene. Germline loops: CDR1 MNHNS, CDR2 SASEGT. The CDR3 runs 16 residues.

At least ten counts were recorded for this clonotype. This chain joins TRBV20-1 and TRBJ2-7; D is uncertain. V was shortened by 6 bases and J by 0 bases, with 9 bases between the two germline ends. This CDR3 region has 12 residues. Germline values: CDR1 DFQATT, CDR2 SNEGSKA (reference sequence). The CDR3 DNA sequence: TGCAGTGCCGCCGAGAGCTCCTACGAGCAGTACTTC. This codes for CSAAESSYEQYF.

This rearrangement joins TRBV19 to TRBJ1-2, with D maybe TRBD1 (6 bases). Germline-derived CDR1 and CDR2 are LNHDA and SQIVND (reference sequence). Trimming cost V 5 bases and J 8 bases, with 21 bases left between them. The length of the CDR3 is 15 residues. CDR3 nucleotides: TGTGCCAGTAGTGTCCCGGGACACCCTGGGGGAGGCTACACCTTC. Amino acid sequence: CASSVPGHPGGGYTF.

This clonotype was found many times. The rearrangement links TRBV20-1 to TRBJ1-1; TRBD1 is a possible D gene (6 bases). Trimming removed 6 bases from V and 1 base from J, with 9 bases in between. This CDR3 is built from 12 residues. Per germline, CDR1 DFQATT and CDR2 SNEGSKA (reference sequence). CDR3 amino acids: CSAATGNTEAFF. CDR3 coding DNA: TGCAGTGCAGCGACAGGGAACACTGAAGCTTTCTTT.

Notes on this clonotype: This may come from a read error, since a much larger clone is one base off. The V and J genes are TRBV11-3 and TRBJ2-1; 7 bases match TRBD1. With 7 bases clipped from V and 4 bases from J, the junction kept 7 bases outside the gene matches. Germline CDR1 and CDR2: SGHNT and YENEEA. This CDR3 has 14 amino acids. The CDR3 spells CASKQTGQYNEQFF. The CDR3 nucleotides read TGTGCCAGCAAACAGACAGGGCAATACAATGAGCAGTTCTTC.

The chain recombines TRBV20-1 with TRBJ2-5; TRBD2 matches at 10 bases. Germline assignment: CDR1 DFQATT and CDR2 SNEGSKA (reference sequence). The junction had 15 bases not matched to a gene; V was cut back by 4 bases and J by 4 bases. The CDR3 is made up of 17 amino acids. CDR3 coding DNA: TGCAGTGCTAAAGAGTTACAGGGACTAGCGAAGGGAGAGACCCAGTACTTC. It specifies CSAKELQGLAKGETQYF.

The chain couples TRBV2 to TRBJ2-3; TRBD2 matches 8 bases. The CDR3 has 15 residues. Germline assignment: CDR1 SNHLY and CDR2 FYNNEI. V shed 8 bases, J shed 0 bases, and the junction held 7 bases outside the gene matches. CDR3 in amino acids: CASGGSGGSTDTQYF. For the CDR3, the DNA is TGTGCCAGCGGGGGCAGCGGGGGTAGCACAGATACGCAGTATTTT.

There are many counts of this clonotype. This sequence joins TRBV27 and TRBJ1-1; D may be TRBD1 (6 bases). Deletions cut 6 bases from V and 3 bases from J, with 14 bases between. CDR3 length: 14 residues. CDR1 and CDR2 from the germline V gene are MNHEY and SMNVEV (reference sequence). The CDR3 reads CASSSGQIDTEAFF. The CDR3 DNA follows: TGTGCCAGCAGCTCCGGACAGATTGACACTGAAGCTTTCTTT.

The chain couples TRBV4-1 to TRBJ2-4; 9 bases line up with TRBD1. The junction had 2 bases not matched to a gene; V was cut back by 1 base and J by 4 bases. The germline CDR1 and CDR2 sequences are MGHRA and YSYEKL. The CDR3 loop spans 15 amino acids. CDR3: CASSQAGTGKNIQYF. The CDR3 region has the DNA TGCGCCAGCAGCCAAGCGGGGACAGGGAAAAACATTCAGTACTTC.

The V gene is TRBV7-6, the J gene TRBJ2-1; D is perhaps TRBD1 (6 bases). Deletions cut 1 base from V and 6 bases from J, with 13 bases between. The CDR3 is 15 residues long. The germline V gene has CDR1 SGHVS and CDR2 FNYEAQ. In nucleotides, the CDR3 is TGTGCCAGCAGCTTAGGGCCGGACAGCCCCAATGAGCAGTTCTTC. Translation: CASSLGPDSPNEQFF.

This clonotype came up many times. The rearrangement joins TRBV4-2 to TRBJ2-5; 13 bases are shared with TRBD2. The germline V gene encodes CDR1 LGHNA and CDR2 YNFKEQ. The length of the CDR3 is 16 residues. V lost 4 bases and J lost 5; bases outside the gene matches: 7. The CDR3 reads CASSLLTSGGSETQYF. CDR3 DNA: TGTGCCAGCAGCCTCCTGACTAGCGGGGGGTCGGAGACCCAGTACTTC.

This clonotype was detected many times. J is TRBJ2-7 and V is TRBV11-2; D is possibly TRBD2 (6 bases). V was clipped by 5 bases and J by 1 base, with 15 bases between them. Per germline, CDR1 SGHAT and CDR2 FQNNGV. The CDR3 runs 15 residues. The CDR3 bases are TGTGCCAGCAGCCCGGGCGGGGATTTATCCTACGAGCAGTACTTC. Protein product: CASSPGGDLSYEQYF.

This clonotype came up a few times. The CDR3 loop reads CASSPGIGNEQYF. CDR3 DNA sequence: TGTGCCAGCAGCCCGGGAATTGGGAACGAGCAGTACTTC. The chain recombines TRBV9 with TRBJ2-7; TRBD2 is a possible D gene (5 bases). CDR3 length: 13 residues. Germline V gene sequence: CDR1 SGDLS, CDR2 YYNGEE. Trimming removed 4 bases at V and 5 bases at J, with 13 bases between. Full variable domain (outside the CDR3, taken from reference TRBV9 and TRBJ2-7): DSGVTQTPKHLITATGQRVTLRCSPRSGDLSVYWYQQSLDQGLQFLIQYYNGEERAKGNILERFSAQQFPDLHSELNLSSLELGDSALYFCASSPGIGNEQYFGPGTRLTVT.

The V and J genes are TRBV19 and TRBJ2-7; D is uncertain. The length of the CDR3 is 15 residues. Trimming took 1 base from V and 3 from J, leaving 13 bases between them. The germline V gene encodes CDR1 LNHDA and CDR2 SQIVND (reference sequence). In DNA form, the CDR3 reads TGTGCCAGTAGTATAGGCGGCACCTCCCTCTACGAGCAGTACTTC. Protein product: CASSIGGTSLYEQYF.

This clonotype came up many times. CDR3 DNA sequence: TGTGCCAGCAGCCAAAACTCCGGGACAGGAGACTACGAGCAGTACTTC. Translating it yields CASSQNSGTGDYEQYF. This chain connects TRBV3-1 to TRBJ2-7, with TRBD1 identical over 8 bases. V lost 2 bases and J lost 3; bases outside the gene matches: 9. The CDR3 has 16 amino acids. CDR1 and CDR2 from the germline V gene are LGHDT and YNNKEL (reference sequence).

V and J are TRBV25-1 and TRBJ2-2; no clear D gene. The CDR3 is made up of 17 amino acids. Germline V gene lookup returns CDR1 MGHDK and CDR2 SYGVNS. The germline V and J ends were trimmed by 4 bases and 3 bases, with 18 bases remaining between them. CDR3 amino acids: CASSAEWSDGYTGELFF. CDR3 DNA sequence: TGTGCCAGCAGTGCCGAATGGAGCGACGGCTACACCGGGGAGCTGTTTTTT.

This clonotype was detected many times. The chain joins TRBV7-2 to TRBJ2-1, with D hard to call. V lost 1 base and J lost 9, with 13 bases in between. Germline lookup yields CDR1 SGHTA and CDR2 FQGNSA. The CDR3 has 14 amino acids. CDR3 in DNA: TGTGCCAGCAGCTTAGACCCCAACTCTGGTGAGCAGTTCTTC. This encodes CASSLDPNSGEQFF.

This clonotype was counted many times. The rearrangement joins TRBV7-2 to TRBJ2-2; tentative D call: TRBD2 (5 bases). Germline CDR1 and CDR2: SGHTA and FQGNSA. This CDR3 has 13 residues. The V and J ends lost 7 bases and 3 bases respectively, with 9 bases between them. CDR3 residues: CASNSGYTGELFF. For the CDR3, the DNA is TGTGCCAGCAACAGCGGATACACCGGGGAGCTGTTTTTT. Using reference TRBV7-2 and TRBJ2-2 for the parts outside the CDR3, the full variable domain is GAGVSQSPSNKVTEKGKDVELRCDPISGHTALYWYRQSLGQGLEFLIYFQGNSAPDKSGLPSDRFSAERTGGSVSTLTIQRTQQEDSAVYLCASNSGYTGELFFGEGSRLTVL.

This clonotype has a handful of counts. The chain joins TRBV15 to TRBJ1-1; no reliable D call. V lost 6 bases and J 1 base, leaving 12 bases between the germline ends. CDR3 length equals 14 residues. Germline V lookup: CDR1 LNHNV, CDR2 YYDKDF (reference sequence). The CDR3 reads CATSPRATNTEAFF. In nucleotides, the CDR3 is TGTGCCACCAGTCCTCGGGCTACGAACACTGAAGCTTTCTTT.

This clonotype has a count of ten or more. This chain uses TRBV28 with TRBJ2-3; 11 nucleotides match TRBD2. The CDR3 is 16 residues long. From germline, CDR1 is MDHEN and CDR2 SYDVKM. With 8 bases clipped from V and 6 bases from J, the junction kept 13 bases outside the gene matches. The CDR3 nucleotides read TGTGCCAGCTCAACTAGCGGGAGTACCTGGGGGGATACGCAGTATTTT. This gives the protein CASSTSGSTWGDTQYF.

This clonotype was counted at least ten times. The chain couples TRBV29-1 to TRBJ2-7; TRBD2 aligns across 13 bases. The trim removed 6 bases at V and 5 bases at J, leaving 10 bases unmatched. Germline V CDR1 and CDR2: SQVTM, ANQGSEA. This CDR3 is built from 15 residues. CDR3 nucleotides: TGCAGCGTGAGGACTAGCGGGAGACAAACCGACGAGCAGTACTTC. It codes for CSVRTSGRQTDEQYF.